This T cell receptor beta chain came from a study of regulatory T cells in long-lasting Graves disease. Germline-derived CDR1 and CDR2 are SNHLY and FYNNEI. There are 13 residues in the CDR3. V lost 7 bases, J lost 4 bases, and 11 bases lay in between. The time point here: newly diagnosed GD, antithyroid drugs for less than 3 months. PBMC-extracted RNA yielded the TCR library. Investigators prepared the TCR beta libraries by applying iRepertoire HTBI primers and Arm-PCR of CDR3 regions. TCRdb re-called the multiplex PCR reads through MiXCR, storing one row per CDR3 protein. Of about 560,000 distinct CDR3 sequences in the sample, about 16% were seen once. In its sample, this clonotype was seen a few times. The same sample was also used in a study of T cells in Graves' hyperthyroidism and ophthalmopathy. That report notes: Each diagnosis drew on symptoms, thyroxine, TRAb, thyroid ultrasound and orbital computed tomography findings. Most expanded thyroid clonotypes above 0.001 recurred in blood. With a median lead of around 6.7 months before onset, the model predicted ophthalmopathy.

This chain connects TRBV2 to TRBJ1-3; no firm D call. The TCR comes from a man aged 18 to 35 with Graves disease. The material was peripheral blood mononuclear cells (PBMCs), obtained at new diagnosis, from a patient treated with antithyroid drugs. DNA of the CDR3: TGTGCCAGCATTGGGGATCGGGGAAACACCATATATTTT. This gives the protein CASIGDRGNTIYF.